Reported below is one T cell receptor (beta chain). Its antigen remains undetermined. Within one base of it there is no much larger clone, and no base qualities were kept. These data belong to a study of blood T cell repertoires in COVID-19 (dated by TCRdb to between 2020 and 2021). For the study in its entirety: The collaborator samples originated in the United States, Italy and Spain and spanned the acute and convalescent phases of COVID-19. Samples came from the ongoing ImmuneRACE study (first 160 participants) plus 1,254 subjects from 6 global collaborators. The repertoires were made available in a free public database intended to serve as a resource for research on the immune response to SARS-CoV-2. Subjects who had been exposed to COVID-19, were actively infected with it, or had recovered from it provided the deeply sampled blood TCRbeta repertoires that made up the dataset. Nearly every sample came with metadata listing a de-identified subject ID, COVID-19 status, age in years and sex. The prospective study material was composed of cDNA or gDNA derived from T cells, B-cell-depleted T cells, or PBMCs. HLA class I and class II types, where available, came from metadata supplied by the sample provider rather than from assay-based typing. Overall study outcomes, separate from this receptor: The quantity of clinical and demographic metadata differed by source and by participant and was supplied without curation.

Another Seattle source contributed samples from volunteer blood donors who had recovered from COVID-19. Each collaborating institution followed its own protocols to collect whole blood in K2EDTA tubes. For TCRbeta analysis, collaborator samples were shipped as frozen whole blood, as isolated PBMCs, or as DNA extracted from either sample type. TCRbeta CDR3 regions were amplified from genomic DNA by means of the immunoSEQ Assay, a bias-controlled multiplex PCR. The authors' pipeline ran thus. The number of nucleated cells in each sample was estimated by amplification of reference gene primers within the assay. Sequence reads were collapsed and filtered to measure the absolute abundance of every unique TCRbeta CDR3 rearrangement. For each sample, productive Simpson clonality was calculated as the square root of Simpson's diversity index over productive rearrangements. TCRdb stores this immuneACCESS table with in-frame sequences only. Part of the clones is absent; in the studies checked, under half of the shortfall reflects unresolved V genes, and no reason is known for the rest. The V and J calls and the clone size are those of that table, but D and trimming were determined from the DNA. For this sample the table gives roughly 300,000 clones, of which about 90% were detected only once. The ten largest clones add up to under 8% of the sample.

The CDR3 covers 15 residues, taking in both the cysteine and the phenylalanine. Of all the DNA, just the CDR3 is kept, 45 bases in frame from base 1. Germline trimming amounts to 2 bases on V and 4 bases on J, with 7 as the count of junction bases outside the gene matches. Taken from the germline V gene, the CDR1 and CDR2 loops are SGHDT and YYEEEE. Recombination joined TRBV5-6 with TRBJ1-2; 8 nucleotides in the junction match TRBD1. The TCR comes from a man aged 18 to 35 who had recovered from COVID-19. Sequenced sample: peripheral blood. CDR3 region: CASSFSDRGGYGYTF. The nucleotide sequence reads as follows: TGTGCCAGCAGCTTCAGTGACAGGGGAGGCTATGGCTACACCTTC. The entire variable domain, with the stretches around the CDR3 drawn from the reference TRBV5-6 and TRBJ1-2 proteins, is DAGVTQSPTHLIKTRGQQVTLRCSPKSGHDTVSWYQQALGQGPQFIFQYYEEEERQRGNFPDRFSGHQFPNYSSELNVNALLLGDSALYLCASSFSDRGGYGYTFGSGTRLTVV.